The clone carrying this T cell receptor (beta chain) was found many times. Its antigen is unknown. This sample was taken from a study of T-cell reconstitution after alpha-beta-depleted transplantation in children. Findings and caveats of the study: Reported findings indicate that, about two months after transplant, alpha-beta T cells came from several hundred expanded clones, which were derived from non-depleted graft cells. T-cell numbers and diversity, one year after transplant, stemmed largely from T cells that were newly produced. Certain patients had high TCRbeta diversity at day 60, and it came from recipient T cells and thymic progenitors that survived.

Preparation of the TCRbeta library was carried out with unique molecular identifiers. MiXCR, run by TCRdb on the PCR reads, gives a single entry per CDR3 protein. The sample has roughly 200,000 distinct CDR3 sequences, under 8.5% seen once. With 7 bases clipped from V and 2 bases from J, the junction kept 6 bases outside the gene matches. Germline CDR1 and CDR2: MNHNS and SASEGT. This CDR3 comprises 14 residues. Sequenced material: PBMCs, mostly from graft donor cells, taken 360 days after TCRalphabeta/CD19-depleted stem cell transplant. The sequence was collected from a male patient between 2 and 10 years old who had a stem cell transplant for acute myeloid leukemia, so the T cells may come from the graft donor. This chain joins TRBV6-1 and TRBJ2-7; 9 nucleotides match TRBD2. This chain's CDR3 is CASIMTSGAYEQYF. The CDR3 nucleotides read TGTGCCAGCATCATGACTAGCGGAGCCTACGAGCAGTACTTC.